Listed below are T cell receptor beta chains from one sample, sequenced in a study of shared clonotypes between healthy human individuals. Sequencing used immunoSEQ multiplex PCR; TCRdb keeps in-frame clones, though not all of them. The sample holds around 500,000 clones, 79% seen once. The sequenced material came from PBMCs. The receptors shown here come from a woman aged 40 to 49 in good health. Some clones in this sample may be carry-over from other donors' samples. Each CDR3 is given with its conserved first and last residue. A D gene is named only where the DNA matches it firmly. Some rows mark clone size as missing; the rest say once, few, many or name a class of expanded clone.

DNA: TGTGCCAGCAGCCAGTCCCCAGGGGGCGTCGCCTACGAGCAGTACTTC; CDR3: CASSQSPGGVAYEQYF; length: 16; J: TRBJ2-7; D: TRBD1; size: -; V: TRBV4-2
DNA: TGCAGCGTACTCCCGGGACACCCCCGAGACACTGAAGCTTTCTTT; CDR3: CSVLPGHPRDTEAFF; length: 15; J: TRBJ1-1; D: -; size: -; V: TRBV29-1
DNA: TGCAGCGTTGCCAGGGGGAATGAGCAGTTCTTC; CDR3: CSVARGNEQFF; length: 11; J: TRBJ2-1; D: TRBD1; size: -; V: TRBV29-1
DNA: TGTGCCACCAGCAGAGATCGCGAGATGCGCTCTGGAAACACCATATATTTT; CDR3: CATSRDREMRSGNTIYF; length: 17; J: TRBJ1-3; D: -; size: -; V: TRBV15
DNA: TGTGCCTGGAGTGTAGGTGCCCGGCAGCCCCAGCATTTT; CDR3: CAWSVGARQPQHF; length: 13; J: TRBJ1-5; D: -; size: once; V: TRBV30
DNA: TGTGCCACCAGCGTAAGACTAGCGGGACCGAGCACAGATACGCAGTATTTT; CDR3: CATSVRLAGPSTDTQYF; length: 17; J: TRBJ2-3; D: TRBD2; size: -; V: TRBV15
DNA: TGTGCCAGCAGCCGAAGAATAGGCAGGGGTATGCGGCACCCCTACGAGCAGTACTTC; CDR3: CASSRRIGRGMRHPYEQYF; length: 19; J: TRBJ2-7; D: -; size: -; V: TRBV7-8
DNA: TGTGCCAGCACTGTTGGCGGATACCAAGAGACCCAGTACTTC; CDR3: CASTVGGYQETQYF; length: 14; J: TRBJ2-5; D: -; size: once; V: TRBV5-4
DNA: TGTGCCTGGTACAGGGGCGAGGAGACCCAGTACTTC; CDR3: CAWYRGEETQYF; length: 12; J: TRBJ2-5; D: TRBD1; size: -; V: TRBV30
DNA: TGTGCCAGCAGCTTAGGTACAGGGTCCGGGGGGACCCAGTACTTC; CDR3: CASSLGTGSGGTQYF; length: 15; J: TRBJ2-5; D: -; size: -; V: TRBV11-2
DNA: TGCGCCAGCAGCTTGGTACTAGCGGGAGGGCCGCATGAGCAGTTCTTC; CDR3: CASSLVLAGGPHEQFF; length: 16; J: TRBJ2-1; D: TRBD2; size: -; V: TRBV5-1